This T cell receptor beta chain comes out of a study of regulatory T cells in long-lasting Graves disease. Time point reported: newly diagnosed GD, antithyroid drugs for less than 3 months. PBMC RNA served as the TCR library source. The length of the CDR3 is 13 residues. The V end lost 3 bases, the J end lost 0 bases, and 5 bases lay between the germline ends. The germline V gene encodes CDR1 SGHDN and CDR2 FVKESK. Researchers made TCR beta libraries by using iRepertoire HTBI primers and running Arm-PCR on CDR3 regions. TCRdb reanalysed the multiplex PCR reads using MiXCR and keeps one entry per CDR3 protein. The table shows under 500,000 distinct CDR3 sequences, with about 17% occurring only once. This clonotype was detected a few times. Another study also made use of these data, one on T cells in Graves' hyperthyroidism and ophthalmopathy. That source reports: HTBI primers were employed in a first-round RT-PCR of the TCR CDR3.

Sequenced material: peripheral blood mononuclear cells (PBMCs), taken at new diagnosis, from a patient treated with antithyroid drugs. This TCR was recovered from a woman between 25 and 40 years old with Graves disease. The chain couples TRBV14 to TRBJ1-2; D is uncertain. DNA for the CDR3: TGTGCCAGCAGCCATATTGCTAACTATGGCTACACCTTC. Translated: CASSHIANYGYTF.